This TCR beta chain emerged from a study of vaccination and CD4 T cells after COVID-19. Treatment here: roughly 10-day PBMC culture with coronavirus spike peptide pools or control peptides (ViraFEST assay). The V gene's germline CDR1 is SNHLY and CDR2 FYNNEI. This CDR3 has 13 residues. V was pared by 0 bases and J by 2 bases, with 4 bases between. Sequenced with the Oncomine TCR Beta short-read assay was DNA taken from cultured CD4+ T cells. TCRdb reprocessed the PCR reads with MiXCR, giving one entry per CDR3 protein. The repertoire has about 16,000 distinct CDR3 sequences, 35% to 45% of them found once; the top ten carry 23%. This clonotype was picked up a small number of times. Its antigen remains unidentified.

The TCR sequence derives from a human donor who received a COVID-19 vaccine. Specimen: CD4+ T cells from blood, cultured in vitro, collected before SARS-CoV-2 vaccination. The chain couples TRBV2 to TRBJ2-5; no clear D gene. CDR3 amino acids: CASSEADQETQYF. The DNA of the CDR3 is TGTGCCAGCAGTGAAGCCGATCAAGAGACCCAGTACTTC.